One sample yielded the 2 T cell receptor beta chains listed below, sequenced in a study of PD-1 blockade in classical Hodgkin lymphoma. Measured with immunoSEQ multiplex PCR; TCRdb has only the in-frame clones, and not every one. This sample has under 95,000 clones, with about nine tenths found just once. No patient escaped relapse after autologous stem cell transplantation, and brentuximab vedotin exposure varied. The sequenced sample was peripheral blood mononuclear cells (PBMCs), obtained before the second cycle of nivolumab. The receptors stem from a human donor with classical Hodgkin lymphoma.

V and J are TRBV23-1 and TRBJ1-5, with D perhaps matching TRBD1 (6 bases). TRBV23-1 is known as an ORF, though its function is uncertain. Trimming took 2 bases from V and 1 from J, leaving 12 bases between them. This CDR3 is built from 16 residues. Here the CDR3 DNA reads TGCGCCAGCAGTCAAGATTACAGGGAGAGCAATCAGCCCCAGCATTTT. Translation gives CASSQDYRESNQPQHF.

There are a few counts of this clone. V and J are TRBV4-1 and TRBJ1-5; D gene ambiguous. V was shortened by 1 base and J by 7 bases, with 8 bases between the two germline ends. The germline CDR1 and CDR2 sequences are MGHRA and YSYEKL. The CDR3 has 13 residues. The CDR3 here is CASSQALEQPQHF. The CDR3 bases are TGCGCCAGCAGCCAAGCTCTAGAGCAGCCCCAGCATTTT.